The source of this T cell receptor (beta chain) is a study of shared clonotypes between healthy human individuals. Some clones are missing from TCRdb's copy, which holds only in-frame ones; the method was immunoSEQ multiplex PCR. This repertoire shows around 550,000 clones, roughly 96% found once; its top ten account for approximately 0.11%. Naivety among CD8 cells was defined by CD45RO negativity and positive CCR7 selection, thereby excluding terminally differentiated effector memory CD45RA+ cells. Trimming stripped 6 bases from V and 0 bases from J, with 17 bases between. The CDR3 is made up of 16 amino acids. Germline CDR1 MDHEN, CDR2 SYDVKM.

Sequenced sample: naive CD8+ T cells sorted from blood. V usage is TRBV28 and J usage is TRBJ1-2, with a weak D call TRBD1 (5 bases). This TCR derives from a woman aged 25-40 years in good health. CDR3 loop: CASSLSGAGPNYGYTF. CDR3 in DNA: TGTGCCAGCAGCCTCTCTGGGGCAGGTCCTAACTATGGCTACACCTTC.